A single sample is the source of the 23 T cell receptor beta chains below, sequenced in a study of blood T cell repertoires in COVID-19. Method: immunoSEQ multiplex PCR; TCRdb's copy keeps in-frame clones and lacks some. The profile shows 140,000 to 150,000 clones, 70% to 90% of them singletons. The sequencing input was peripheral blood. The receptors shown here come from a man in his 70s with acute or convalescent COVID-19.

V and J are TRBV3-1 (or the pseudogene TRBV3-2) and TRBJ2-2; 8 positions match TRBD1. CDR3 length equals 14 residues. Germline CDR1 LGHDT, CDR2 YNNKEL (reference sequence). V gave up 2 bases and J gave up 7 bases; unmatched junction bases: 3. CDR3 DNA sequence: TGTGCCAGCAGCCAACAGGGGGCTGGCGGGGAGCTGTTTTTT. This translates into CASSQQGAGGELFF.

This chain uses TRBV5-1 with TRBJ2-2; 10 bases fit TRBD2. The germline gives CDR1 SGHRS, CDR2 YFSETQ. Trimming removed 4 bases from V and 7 bases from J; junction bases left unmatched: 10. The CDR3 runs 16 residues. DNA for the CDR3: TGCGCCAGCAGCCCTACTCTAGCGGGAGTGGGCGGGGAGCTGTTTTTT. Its translation is CASSPTLAGVGGELFF.

V and J are TRBV7-9 and TRBJ1-2; perhaps TRBD1 as D (6 bases). The V end was cut by 5 bases, the J end by 8 bases, with 18 bases between. The V gene's germline CDR1 is SEHNR and CDR2 FQNEAQ (reference sequence). CDR3 length: 14 amino acids. CDR3 residues: CASSLYSGVQGYTF. The CDR3 DNA reads as TGTGCCAGCAGCCTTTATTCAGGGGTACAGGGCTACACCTTC.

The rearrangement uses TRBV7-9 and TRBJ2-2; the D gene is possibly TRBD2 (5 bases). V gave up 5 bases and J gave up 6 bases, with 13 bases separating them. Germline assignment: CDR1 SEHNR and CDR2 FQNEAQ (reference sequence). The CDR3 has 14 amino acids. The CDR3 sequence: CASSQFPRAGELFF. The DNA for the CDR3 is TGTGCCAGCAGCCAGTTCCCGAGGGCCGGGGAGCTGTTTTTT.

The J gene is TRBJ1-6, the V gene TRBV3-1 (or the pseudogene TRBV3-2), with 7 bases identical to TRBD1. The V gene end was trimmed by 1 base and the J gene end by 6 bases; junction bases not matched to a gene: 6. Germline CDR1 and CDR2: LGHDT and YNNKEL (reference sequence). The CDR3 spans 16 residues. The CDR3 region is CASSQGTGPGNSPLHF. CDR3 DNA: TGTGCCAGCAGCCAAGGGACAGGACCCGGTAATTCACCCCTCCACTTT.

This chain joins TRBV6-5 and TRBJ2-7, with D perhaps matching TRBD1 (6 bases). The CDR3 totals 13 residues. Germline CDR1 MNHEY, CDR2 SVGAGI. V lost 6 bases and J lost 2, with 11 bases in between. CDR3 DNA sequence: TGTGCCAGCAGCCAGGGGCTACCCTACGAGCAGTACTTC. Translated: CASSQGLPYEQYF.

CDR3 in DNA: TGTGCCACCAGTGATCAGGACAGGGGCTATGGCTACACCTTC. Its protein is CATSDQDRGYGYTF. The chain is built from TRBV24-1 and TRBJ1-2; 9 bases align to TRBD1. There are 14 residues in the CDR3. The V gene end was trimmed by 3 bases and the J gene end by 4 bases; junction bases not matched to a gene: 2. Germline V gene data show CDR1 as KGHDR and CDR2 as SFDVKD.

This sequence joins TRBV7-9 and TRBJ1-2, with 8 nucleotides matching TRBD1. Germline V gives CDR1 SEHNR, CDR2 FQNEAQ (reference sequence). With 6 bases clipped from V and 3 bases from J, the junction kept 6 bases outside the gene matches. The CDR3 has 14 residues. The CDR3 DNA reads TGTGCCAGCAGTGGACAGGGCTTGGACTATGGCTACACCTTC. This gives the protein CASSGQGLDYGYTF.

The chain carries TRBV28 and TRBJ1-2; 7 positions agree with TRBD1. The germline V gene encodes CDR1 MDHEN and CDR2 SYDVKM. CDR3 size: 15 residues. J gave up 7 bases and V 5 bases, and 13 bases lay outside the gene matches. CDR3 nucleotide sequence: TGTGCCAGCAGTACAACGACAGGGTGGGCGGGTGGCTACACCTTC. Encoded protein: CASSTTTGWAGGYTF.

The chain employs TRBV7-8 and TRBJ2-3; D might be TRBD1 (6 bases). Germline V CDR1 and CDR2: SGHVS, FQNEAQ. This CDR3 has 15 residues. Trimming cost V 1 base and J 3 bases, with 11 bases left between them. CDR3 protein: CASSLVLRGTDTQYF. The CDR3 DNA reads TGTGCCAGCAGCTTAGTCCTGAGGGGGACAGATACGCAGTATTTT. The full variable domain, rest sourced from reference TRBV7-8 and TRBJ2-3, is GAGVSQSPRYKVAKRGQDVALRCDPISGHVSLFWYQQALGQGPEFLTYFQNEAQLDKSGLPSDRFFAERPEGSVSTLKIQRTQQEDSAVYLCASSLVLRGTDTQYFGPGTRLTVL.

This chain connects TRBV5-1 to TRBJ2-5; 7 bases agree with TRBD1. The CDR3 is made up of 16 amino acids. Germline V gene sequence: CDR1 SGHRS, CDR2 YFSETQ. With 4 bases clipped from V and 0 bases from J, the junction kept 9 bases outside the gene matches. The CDR3 DNA is TGCGCCAGCAGCGACCGTAGGGACAGCCACCAAGAGACCCAGTACTTC. As protein: CASSDRRDSHQETQYF.

The V gene is TRBV7-9, the J gene TRBJ2-5; 12 nucleotides match TRBD1. The CDR3 sequence is 17 residues long. V dropped 4 bases and J dropped 5; count of bases not matched to a gene: 11. CDR1 is SEHNR and CDR2 is FQNEAQ in the germline V gene (reference sequence). This chain's CDR3 is CASSSSRDRGRRETQYF. CDR3 sequence (DNA): TGTGCCAGCAGCTCGTCCCGGGACAGGGGGCGCAGGGAGACCCAGTACTTC.

The chain couples TRBV2 to TRBJ1-1; no reliable D call. The CDR3 is 14 residues long. Germline lookup yields CDR1 SNHLY and CDR2 FYNNEI. V lost 7 bases and J lost 3, with 15 bases in between. CDR3 region: CASTIQRTDTEAFF. The CDR3 nucleotides are TGTGCCAGCACCATACAGCGGACGGACACTGAAGCTTTCTTT.

The chain combines TRBV6-5 with TRBJ2-7; the match to TRBD1 covers 7 bases. The CDR3 is 14 amino acids. With 2 bases clipped from V and 6 bases from J, the junction kept 7 bases outside the gene matches. Germline assignment: CDR1 MNHEY and CDR2 SVGAGI. CDR3 region: CASSYRTGLREQYF. CDR3 DNA sequence: TGTGCCAGCAGTTACAGGACAGGTCTCCGCGAGCAGTACTTC.

The rearrangement links TRBV5-4 to TRBJ2-3; D possibly corresponds to TRBD1 (5 bases). Germline V gene lookup returns CDR1 SGHNT and CDR2 YYREEE (reference sequence). This CDR3 has 16 residues. V was clipped by 0 bases and J by 4 bases, with 15 bases between them. This CDR3 is CASSLVTGSGADTQYF. CDR3 coding DNA: TGTGCCAGCAGCTTGGTCACAGGATCGGGCGCAGATACGCAGTATTTT.

V is TRBV7-8 and J is TRBJ1-2; 9 bases agree with TRBD1. Looked up from germline, CDR1 is SGHVS and CDR2 is FQNEAQ. This CDR3 is built from 15 residues. V trimming: 5 bases; J trimming: 4 bases; junction bases outside the gene matches: 8. Here the CDR3 DNA reads TGTGCCAGCAGCCCTAGGACAGGGGTGAGCTATGGCTACACCTTC. Translating it yields CASSPRTGVSYGYTF.

This clone was picked up one time. CDR3 in DNA: TGCGCCAGCAGCTTACAGGGGAAAGAGACCCAGTACTTC. It translates to CASSLQGKETQYF. The V gene is TRBV5-1, the J gene TRBJ2-5, with TRBD1 identical over 7 bases. The CDR3 sequence is 13 residues long. The V and J ends lost 2 bases and 3 bases, in that order; junction bases with no gene match: 1. Germline V lookup: CDR1 SGHRS, CDR2 YFSETQ.

V is TRBV6-5 and J is TRBJ2-1, with D possibly matching TRBD2 (5 bases). In germline, CDR1 is MNHEY, CDR2 SVGAGI. CDR3 size: 13 residues. Between the trimmed V and J ends, which lost 7 bases and 8 bases, there was a span of 15 bases. CDR3 residues: CASIRSGFDEQFF. CDR3 nucleotides: TGTGCCAGCATTCGGTCGGGGTTCGATGAGCAGTTCTTC.

This sequence joins TRBV7-8 and TRBJ2-3; 9 nucleotides align to TRBD2. The CDR3 consists of 15 residues. In germline, CDR1 is SGHVS, CDR2 FQNEAQ. The junction had 3 bases not matched to a gene; V was cut back by 4 bases and J by 1 base. The DNA for the CDR3 is TGTGCCAGCAGCTCCCGGACTAGCGGCACAGATACGCAGTATTTT. This sequence encodes CASSSRTSGTDTQYF.

This clone was recorded only once. The V and J genes are TRBV7-9 and TRBJ1-2, with no clear D. In germline, CDR1 is SEHNR, CDR2 FQNEAQ (reference sequence). Trimming left V 6 bases short and J 7 bases short, with 18 bases between. The CDR3 is made up of 14 amino acids. The DNA of the CDR3 is TGTGCCAGCAGTCGTGGATCGGAGGGATCTGGCTACACCTTC. Protein sequence: CASSRGSEGSGYTF. The full variable domain, completed using reference TRBV7-9 and TRBJ1-2, is DTGVSQNPRHKITKRGQNVTFRCDPISEHNRLYWYRQTLGQGPEFLTYFQNEAQLEKSRLLSDRFSAERPKGSFSTLEIQRTEQGDSAMYLCASSRGSEGSGYTFGSGTRLTVV.

The genes are TRBV19 and TRBJ1-6; 7 positions agree with TRBD1. Germline-derived CDR1 and CDR2 are LNHDA and SQIVND (reference sequence). V lost 7 bases, J lost 7 bases, and 4 bases stayed unmatched. CDR3 length: 13 residues. Here the CDR3 reads CASMTGRNSPLHF. The CDR3 DNA reads TGTGCCAGTATGACAGGGCGCAATTCACCCCTCCACTTT.

The chain joins TRBV29-1 to TRBJ2-7; D is perhaps TRBD2 (5 bases). The CDR3 consists of 13 residues. The V gene lost 7 bases and the J gene lost 0 bases, with 13 bases spanning the gap. Germline V gene data show CDR1 as SQVTM and CDR2 as ANQGSEA. The CDR3 sequence: CSALAGISYEQYF. The CDR3 DNA sequence: TGCAGCGCCCTGGCGGGCATCTCCTACGAGCAGTACTTC.

This clone was seen more than once but under ten times. The V gene is TRBV25-1, the J gene TRBJ2-1; D is possibly TRBD1 (5 bases). This CDR3 spans 16 amino acids. Germline V gives CDR1 MGHDK, CDR2 SYGVNS. V was clipped by 5 bases and J by 0 bases, with 14 bases between them. The CDR3 reads CASSNNRYPSYNEQFF. The CDR3 DNA follows: TGTGCCAGCAGTAACAACAGGTACCCCTCCTACAATGAGCAGTTCTTC.